Ten or more counts support the clone carrying this T cell receptor beta chain. This specimen belongs to a study of regulatory T cells in long-lasting Graves disease. Time point specified: newly diagnosed GD, antithyroid drugs for less than 3 months. PBMC RNA was the source of the TCR library. One endocrinology department in Xi'an, China, was where patients came from. CDR3 length: 14 amino acids. V dropped 7 bases and J dropped 5; count of bases not matched to a gene: 8. The authors built TCR beta libraries using iRepertoire HTBI primers and Arm-PCR of CDR3 regions. TCRdb itself ran the multiplex PCR reads through MiXCR, one entry per CDR3 protein. In the table there are some 370,000 distinct CDR3 sequences, 12% of which are singletons. This same sample was also part of a study on T cells in Graves' hyperthyroidism and ophthalmopathy.

The sequence derives from a young woman with Graves disease. This chain joins TRBV12-3 or TRBV12-4 and TRBJ2-7; 10 nucleotides align to TRBD1. The specimen was peripheral blood mononuclear cells (PBMCs), collected at new diagnosis, from a patient treated with antithyroid drugs. The CDR3 region has the DNA TGTGCCAGCACCCAGACAGGGGGCCGAAACGAGCAGTACTTC. Its protein product is CASTQTGGRNEQYF.